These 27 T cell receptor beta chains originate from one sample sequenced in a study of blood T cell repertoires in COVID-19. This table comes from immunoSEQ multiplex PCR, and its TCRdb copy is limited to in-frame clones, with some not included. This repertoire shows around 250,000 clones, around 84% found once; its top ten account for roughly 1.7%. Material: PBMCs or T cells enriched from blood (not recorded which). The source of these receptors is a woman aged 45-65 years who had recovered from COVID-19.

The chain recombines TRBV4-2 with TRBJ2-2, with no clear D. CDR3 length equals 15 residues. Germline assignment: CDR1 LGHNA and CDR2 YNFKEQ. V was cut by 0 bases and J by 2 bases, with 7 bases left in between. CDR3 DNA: TGTGCCAGCAGCCAAGAGTTAGCTAACACCGGGGAGCTGTTTTTT. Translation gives CASSQELANTGELFF.

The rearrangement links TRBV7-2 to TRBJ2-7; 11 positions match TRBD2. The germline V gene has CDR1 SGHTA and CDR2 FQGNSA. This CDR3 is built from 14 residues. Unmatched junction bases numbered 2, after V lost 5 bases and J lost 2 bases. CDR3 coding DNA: TGTGCCAGCAGCAATAGCGGGAGGGCCTACGAGCAGTACTTC. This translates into CASSNSGRAYEQYF.

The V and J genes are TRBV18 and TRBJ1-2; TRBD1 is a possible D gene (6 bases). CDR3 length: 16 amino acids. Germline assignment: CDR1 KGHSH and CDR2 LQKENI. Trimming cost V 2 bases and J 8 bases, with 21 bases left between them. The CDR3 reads CASSPTRSQGSGGYTF. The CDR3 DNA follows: TGTGCCAGCTCACCAACTCGCAGCCAGGGGAGCGGAGGCTACACCTTC.

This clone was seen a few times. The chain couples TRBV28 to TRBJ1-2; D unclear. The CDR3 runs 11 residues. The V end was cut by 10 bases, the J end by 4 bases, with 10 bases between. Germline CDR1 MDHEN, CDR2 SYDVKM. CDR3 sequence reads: CAISTTYGYTF. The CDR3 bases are TGTGCCATCTCCACTACCTATGGCTACACCTTC.

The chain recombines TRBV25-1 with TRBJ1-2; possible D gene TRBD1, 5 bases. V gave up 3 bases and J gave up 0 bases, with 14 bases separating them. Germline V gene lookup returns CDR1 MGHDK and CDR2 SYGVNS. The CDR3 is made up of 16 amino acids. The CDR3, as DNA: TGTGCCAGCAGTGACCTGAGACAGAATTCTAACTATGGCTACACCTTC. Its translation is CASSDLRQNSNYGYTF.

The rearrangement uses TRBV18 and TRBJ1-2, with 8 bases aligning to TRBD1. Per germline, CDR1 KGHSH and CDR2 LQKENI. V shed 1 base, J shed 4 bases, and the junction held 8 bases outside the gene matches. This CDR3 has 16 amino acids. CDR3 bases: TGTGCCAGCTCACCACAAGGACAGGGTGGCGGCTATGGCTACACCTTC. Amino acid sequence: CASSPQGQGGGYGYTF.

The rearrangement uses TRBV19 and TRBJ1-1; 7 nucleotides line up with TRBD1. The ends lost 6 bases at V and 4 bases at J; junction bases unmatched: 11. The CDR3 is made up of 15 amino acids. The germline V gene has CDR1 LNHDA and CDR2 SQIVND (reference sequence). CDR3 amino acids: CASRMVGGVTTEAFF. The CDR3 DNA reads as TGTGCCAGTAGGATGGTAGGGGGCGTGACCACTGAAGCTTTCTTT. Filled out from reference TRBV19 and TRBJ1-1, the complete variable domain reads DGGITQSPKYLFRKEGQNVTLSCEQNLNHDAMYWYRQDPGQGLRLIYYSQIVNDFQKGDIAEGYSVSREKKESFPLTVTSAQKNPTAFYLCASRMVGGVTTEAFFGQGTRLTVV.

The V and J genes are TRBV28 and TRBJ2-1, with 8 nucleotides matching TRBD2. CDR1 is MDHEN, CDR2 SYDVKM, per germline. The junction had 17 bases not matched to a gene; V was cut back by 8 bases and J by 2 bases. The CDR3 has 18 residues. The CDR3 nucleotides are TGTGCCAGCGGCGGTAGGGTAGCGGGAAAGGTCCCCTACAATGAGCAGTTCTTC. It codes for CASGGRVAGKVPYNEQFF.

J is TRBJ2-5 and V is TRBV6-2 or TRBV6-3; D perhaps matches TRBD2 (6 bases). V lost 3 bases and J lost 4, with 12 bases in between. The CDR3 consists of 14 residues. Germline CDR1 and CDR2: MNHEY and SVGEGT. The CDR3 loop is CASSYAEGPETQYF. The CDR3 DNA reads TGTGCCAGCAGTTATGCGGAGGGACCAGAGACCCAGTACTTC.

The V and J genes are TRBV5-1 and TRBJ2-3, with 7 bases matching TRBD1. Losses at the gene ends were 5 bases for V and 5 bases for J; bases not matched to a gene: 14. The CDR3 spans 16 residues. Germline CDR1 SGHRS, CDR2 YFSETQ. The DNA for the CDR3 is TGCGCCAGCAGTAAGGCGTCCGAAGGGGGCATAGATACGCAGTATTTT. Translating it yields CASSKASEGGIDTQYF.

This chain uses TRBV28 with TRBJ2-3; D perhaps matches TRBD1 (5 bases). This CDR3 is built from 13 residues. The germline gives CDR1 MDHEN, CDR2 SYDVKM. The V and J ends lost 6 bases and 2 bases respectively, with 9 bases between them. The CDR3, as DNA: TGTGCCAGCAGACGACAGTCCACAGATACGCAGTATTTT. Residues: CASRRQSTDTQYF.

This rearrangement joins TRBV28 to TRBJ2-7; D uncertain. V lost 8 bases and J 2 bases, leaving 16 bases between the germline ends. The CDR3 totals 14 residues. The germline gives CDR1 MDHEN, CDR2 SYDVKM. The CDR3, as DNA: TGTGCCAGCTGGAGTGCGCCCTATCCCTACGAGCAGTACTTC. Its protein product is CASWSAPYPYEQYF.

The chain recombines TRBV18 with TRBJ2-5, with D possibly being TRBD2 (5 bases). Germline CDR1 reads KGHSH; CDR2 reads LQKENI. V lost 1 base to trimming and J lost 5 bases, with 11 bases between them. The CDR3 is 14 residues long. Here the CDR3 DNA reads TGTGCCAGCTCACCACTGGACTCACCGGAGACCCAGTACTTC. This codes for CASSPLDSPETQYF.

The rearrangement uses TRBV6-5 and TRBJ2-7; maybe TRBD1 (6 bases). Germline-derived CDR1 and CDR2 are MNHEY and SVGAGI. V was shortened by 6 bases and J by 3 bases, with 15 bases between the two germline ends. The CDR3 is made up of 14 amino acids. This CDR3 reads CASRRTVSIYEQYF. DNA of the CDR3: TGTGCCAGCAGGAGGACAGTCTCCATCTACGAGCAGTACTTC.

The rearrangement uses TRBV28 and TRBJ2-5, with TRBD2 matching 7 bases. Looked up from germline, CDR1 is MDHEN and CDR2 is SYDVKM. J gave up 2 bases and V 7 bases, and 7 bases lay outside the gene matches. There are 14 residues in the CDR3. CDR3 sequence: CASTPGGRQETQYF. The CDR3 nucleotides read TGTGCCAGCACCCCGGGGGGTCGTCAAGAGACCCAGTACTTC.

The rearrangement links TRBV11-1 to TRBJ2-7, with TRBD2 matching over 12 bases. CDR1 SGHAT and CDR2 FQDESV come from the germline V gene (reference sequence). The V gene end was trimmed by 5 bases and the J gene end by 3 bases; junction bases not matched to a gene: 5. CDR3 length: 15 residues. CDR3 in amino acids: CASSTLAGGIYEQYF. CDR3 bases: TGTGCCAGCAGCACACTAGCGGGAGGTATCTACGAGCAGTACTTC.

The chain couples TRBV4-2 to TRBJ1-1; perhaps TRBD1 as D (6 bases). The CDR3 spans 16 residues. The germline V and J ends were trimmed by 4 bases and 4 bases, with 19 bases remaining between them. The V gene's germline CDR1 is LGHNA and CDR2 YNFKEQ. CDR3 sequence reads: CASSPTSGATVTEAFF. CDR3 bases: TGTGCCAGCAGCCCGACCTCAGGGGCGACGGTCACTGAAGCTTTCTTT.

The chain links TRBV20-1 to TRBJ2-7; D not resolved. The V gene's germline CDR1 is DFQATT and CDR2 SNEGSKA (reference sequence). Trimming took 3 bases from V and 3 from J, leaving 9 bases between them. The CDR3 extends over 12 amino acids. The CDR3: CSASSRIYEQYF. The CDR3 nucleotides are TGCAGTGCTAGTTCTAGAATCTACGAGCAGTACTTC.

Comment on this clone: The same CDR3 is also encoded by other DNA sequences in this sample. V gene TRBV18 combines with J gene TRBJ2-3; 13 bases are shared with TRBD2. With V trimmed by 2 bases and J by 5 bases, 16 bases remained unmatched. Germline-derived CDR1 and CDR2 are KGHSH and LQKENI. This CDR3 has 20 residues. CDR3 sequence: CASSPRGLAGVIFQGDTQYF. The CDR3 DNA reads TGTGCCAGCTCACCAAGAGGACTAGCGGGAGTAATATTTCAGGGAGATACGCAGTATTTT.

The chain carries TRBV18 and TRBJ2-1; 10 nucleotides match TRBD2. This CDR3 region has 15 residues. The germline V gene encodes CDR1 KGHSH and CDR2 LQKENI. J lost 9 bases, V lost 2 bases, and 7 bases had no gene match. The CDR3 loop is CASSPVGLARGEQFF. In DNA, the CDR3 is TGTGCCAGCTCACCAGTGGGACTAGCGCGGGGTGAGCAGTTCTTC.

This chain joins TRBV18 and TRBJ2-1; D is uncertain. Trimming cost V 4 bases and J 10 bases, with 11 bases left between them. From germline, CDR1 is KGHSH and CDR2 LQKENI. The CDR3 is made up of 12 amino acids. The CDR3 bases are TGTGCCAGCTCACTTTTCTCGGTCGAGCAGTTCTTC. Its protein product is CASSLFSVEQFF. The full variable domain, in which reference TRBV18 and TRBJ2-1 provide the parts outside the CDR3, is NAGVMQNPRHLVRRRGQEARLRCSPMKGHSHVYWYRQLPEEGLKFMVYLQKENIIDESGMPKERFSAEFPKEGPSILRIQQVVRGDSAAYFCASSLFSVEQFFGPGTRLTVL.

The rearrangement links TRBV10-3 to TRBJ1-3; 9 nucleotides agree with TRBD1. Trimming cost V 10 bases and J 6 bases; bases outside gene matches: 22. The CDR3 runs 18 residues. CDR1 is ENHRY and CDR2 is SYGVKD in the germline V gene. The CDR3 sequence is CATTPRTGALSQENTIYF. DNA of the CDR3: TGTGCCACCACTCCGAGGACAGGGGCTCTTTCCCAGGAAAACACCATATATTTT.

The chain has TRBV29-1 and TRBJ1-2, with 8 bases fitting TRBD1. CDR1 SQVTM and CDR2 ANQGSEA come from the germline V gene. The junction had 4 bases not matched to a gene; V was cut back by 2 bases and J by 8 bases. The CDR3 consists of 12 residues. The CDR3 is CSVESDRDGYTF. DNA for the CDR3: TGCAGCGTTGAATCGGACAGGGACGGCTACACCTTC.

The CDR3 region has the DNA TGTGCCAGCAGTGAGTTACGGGGGTTAGGGCCGCGCAACACTGAAGCTTTCTTT. Translated: CASSELRGLGPRNTEAFF. The chain employs TRBV2 and TRBJ1-1; D is possibly TRBD1 (5 bases). The CDR3 spans 18 residues. V was pared by 3 bases and J by 2 bases, with 22 bases between. CDR1 SNHLY and CDR2 FYNNEI come from the germline V gene.

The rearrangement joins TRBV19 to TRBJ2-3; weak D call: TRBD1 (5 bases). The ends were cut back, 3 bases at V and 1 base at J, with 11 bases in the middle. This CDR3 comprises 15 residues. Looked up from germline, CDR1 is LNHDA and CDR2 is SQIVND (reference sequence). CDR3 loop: CASSMGQSRTDTQYF. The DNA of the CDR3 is TGTGCCAGTAGTATGGGGCAGAGCCGCACAGATACGCAGTATTTT.

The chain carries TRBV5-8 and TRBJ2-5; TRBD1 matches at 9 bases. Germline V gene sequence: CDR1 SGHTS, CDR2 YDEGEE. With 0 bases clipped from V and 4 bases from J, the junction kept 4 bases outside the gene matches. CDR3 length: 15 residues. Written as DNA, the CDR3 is TGTGCCAGCAGCTTGGATACAGGGGGCGTAGAGACCCAGTACTTC. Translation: CASSLDTGGVETQYF.

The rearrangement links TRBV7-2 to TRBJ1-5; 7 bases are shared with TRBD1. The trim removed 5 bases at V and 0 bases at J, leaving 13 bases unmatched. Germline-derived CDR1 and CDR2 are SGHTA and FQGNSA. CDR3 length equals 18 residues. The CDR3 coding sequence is TGTGCCAGCAGCCCCGACAGGGCCCGGTTGAATAGCAATCAGCCCCAGCATTTT. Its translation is CASSPDRARLNSNQPQHF.